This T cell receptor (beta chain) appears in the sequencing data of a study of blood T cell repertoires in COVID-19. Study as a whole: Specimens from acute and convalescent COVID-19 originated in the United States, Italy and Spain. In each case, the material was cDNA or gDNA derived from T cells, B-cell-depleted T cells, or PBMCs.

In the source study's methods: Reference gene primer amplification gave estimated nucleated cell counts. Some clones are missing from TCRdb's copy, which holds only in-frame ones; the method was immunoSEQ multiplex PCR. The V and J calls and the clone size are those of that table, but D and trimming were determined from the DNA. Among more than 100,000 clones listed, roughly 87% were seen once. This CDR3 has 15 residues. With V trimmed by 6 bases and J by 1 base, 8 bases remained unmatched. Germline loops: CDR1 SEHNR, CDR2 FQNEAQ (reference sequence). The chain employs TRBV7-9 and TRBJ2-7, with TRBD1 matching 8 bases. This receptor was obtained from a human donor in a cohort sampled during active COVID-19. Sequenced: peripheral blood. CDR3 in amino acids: CASRRGTGTSYEQYF. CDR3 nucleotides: TGTGCCAGCAGGCGCGGGACAGGAACATCCTACGAGCAGTACTTC.